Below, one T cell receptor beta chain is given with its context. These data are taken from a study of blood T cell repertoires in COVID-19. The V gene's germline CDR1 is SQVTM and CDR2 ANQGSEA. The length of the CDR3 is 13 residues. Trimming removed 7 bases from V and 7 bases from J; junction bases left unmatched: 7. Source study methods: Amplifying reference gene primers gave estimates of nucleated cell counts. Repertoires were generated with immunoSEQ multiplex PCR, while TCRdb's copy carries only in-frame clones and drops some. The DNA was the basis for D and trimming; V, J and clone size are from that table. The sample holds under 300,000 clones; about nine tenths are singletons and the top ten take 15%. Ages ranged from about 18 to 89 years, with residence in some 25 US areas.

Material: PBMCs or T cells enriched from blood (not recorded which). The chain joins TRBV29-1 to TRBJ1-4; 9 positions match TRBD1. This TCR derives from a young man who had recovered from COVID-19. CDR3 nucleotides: TGCAGCGCCTTAGGGACAGGGAGTGAAAAACTGTTTTTT. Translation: CSALGTGSEKLFF.